The rows below give T cell receptor beta chains drawn from one sample of a study of chemoradiotherapy in HPV16-positive cancers. The table came from immunoSEQ multiplex PCR; TCRdb's copy has only in-frame clones and leaves some out. The data show about 24,000 clones, with roughly 95% seen just once and 2.7% held by the top ten. Sample collection occurred from a patient who underwent chemoradiotherapy. The receptors here all came from a human donor with HPV-associated anogenital cancer. The CDR3 runs from the conserved cysteine through the conserved F or W. The D gene is left open where the match is weak. Where a row states a size, it is once, few, many or the class of an expanded clone; other rows omit it.

J	D	V	size	CDR3	DNA
TRBJ2-6	.	TRBV28	once	CASSISSGANVLTF	TGTGCCAGCAGCATTAGCTCTGGGGCCAACGTCCTGACTTTC
TRBJ1-2	.	TRBV5-8	.	CASSLVDRANYGYTF	TGTGCCAGCAGCTTGGTGGACAGAGCTAACTATGGCTACACCTTC
TRBJ1-2	.	TRBV5-1	.	CASRARAGGGYTF	TGCGCCAGCCGCGCTAGGGCAGGAGGAGGCTACACCTTC
TRBJ1-2	.	TRBV10-3	.	CAIRGDNSHGYTF	TGTGCCATCAGAGGGGACAACTCACATGGCTACACCTTC
TRBJ2-2	.	TRBV5-6	.	CASSLAPGPYTGELFF	TGTGCCAGCAGCTTGGCCCCGGGACCCTACACCGGGGAGCTGTTTTTT
TRBJ2-2	.	TRBV19	.	CASRSLNTGELFF	TGTGCCAGTAGGTCTCTGAACACCGGGGAGCTGTTTTTT
TRBJ1-1	TRBD1	TRBV5-1	.	CASSAGQGAEAFF	TGCGCCAGCAGCGCCGGACAGGGGGCTGAAGCTTTCTTT
TRBJ2-3	.	TRBV5-4	.	CASSLGTSTRLSTDTQYF	TGTGCCAGCAGCTTGGGGACATCGACCCGCCTTAGCACAGATACGCAGTATTTT
TRBJ1-2	TRBD1	TRBV7-9	.	CASSLGQGPSYGYTF	TGTGCCAGCAGCTTAGGACAGGGGCCAAGCTATGGCTACACCTTC
TRBJ2-1	.	TRBV25-1	.	CASSAAGYNEQFF	TGTGCCAGCAGTGCCGCGGGGTACAATGAGCAGTTCTTC
TRBJ1-6	.	TRBV7-8	.	CASSLLITGSGSPLHF	TGTGCCAGCAGCCTACTTATTACAGGGTCGGGTTCACCCCTCCACTTT
TRBJ2-1	TRBD2	TRBV10-3	.	CAISQGLAGGRGVNEQFF	TGTGCCATCAGTCAAGGACTAGCGGGAGGGCGCGGAGTAAATGAGCAGTTCTTC
TRBJ1-5	.	TRBV28	.	CASSLLGGSNQPQHF	TGTGCCAGCAGTTTACTAGGAGGAAGCAATCAGCCCCAGCATTTT
TRBJ2-5	TRBD1	TRBV4-1	.	CASSLGQGGITGETQYF	TGCGCCAGCAGCCTAGGACAGGGGGGAATAACAGGGGAGACCCAGTACTTC
TRBJ2-2	TRBD1	TRBV5-1	.	CASRPTGGRPNTGELFF	TGCGCCAGCAGACCCACAGGGGGTAGGCCGAACACCGGGGAGCTGTTTTTT
TRBJ2-3	TRBD2	TRBV2	.	CASSEASGLAGSSTDTQYF	TGTGCCAGCAGTGAAGCGAGCGGACTAGCGGGATCTAGCACAGATACGCAGTATTTT
TRBJ2-7	.	TRBV28	.	CASRRGAEQYF	TGTGCCAGCAGACGGGGGGCCGAGCAGTACTTC
TRBJ1-1	.	TRBV13	.	CASSFDRGKAGAFF	TGTGCCAGCAGCTTCGATAGGGGAAAGGCAGGAGCTTTCTTT
TRBJ1-6	.	TRBV5-1	.	CASSLANVNSNSPLHF	TGCGCCAGCAGCTTGGCCAATGTCAACAGTAATTCACCCCTCCACTTT
TRBJ2-1	TRBD2	TRBV27	.	CASSPVAGGPNEQFF	TGTGCCAGCAGTCCGGTAGCGGGAGGGCCCAATGAGCAGTTCTTC
TRBJ1-2	.	TRBV9	.	CASSVAIWDYGYTF	TGTGCCAGCAGCGTCGCGATTTGGGACTATGGCTACACCTTC
TRBJ2-6	.	TRBV5-4	once	CASSAPGFSSGANVLTF	TGTGCCAGCAGTGCCCCGGGGTTTAGCTCTGGGGCCAACGTCCTGACTTTC
TRBJ1-5	.	TRBV7-2	.	CASSPNGIINQPQHF	TGTGCCAGCAGCCCGAACGGGATAATCAATCAGCCCCAGCATTTT
TRBJ2-7	.	TRBV29-1	.	CSGSTTLRSEQYF	TGCAGCGGTTCCACGACTCTCCGGAGCGAGCAGTACTTC
TRBJ2-7	.	TRBV5-4	.	CASSLRGSPREQYF	TGTGCCAGCAGCTTGCGGGGTTCCCCTCGCGAGCAGTACTTC
TRBJ1-1	TRBD1	TRBV9	.	CASSGLRTGGRTEAFF	TGTGCCAGCAGTGGTCTCCGGACAGGGGGAAGGACTGAAGCTTTCTTT
TRBJ2-1	.	TRBV18	once	CASSPGGTSYNEQFF	TGTGCCAGCTCACCGGGAGGGACAAGCTACAATGAGCAGTTCTTC
TRBJ2-7	TRBD1	TRBV2	.	CASRQTGGYEQYF	TGTGCCAGCAGGCAGACAGGGGGCTACGAGCAGTACTTC
TRBJ2-7	.	TRBV10-2	.	CASSERQMSSYEQYF	TGCGCCAGCAGTGAACGGCAGATGAGCTCCTACGAGCAGTACTTC
TRBJ2-7	TRBD1	TRBV2	.	CASSPGQGNEQYF	TGTGCCAGCAGCCCGGGACAGGGGAACGAGCAGTACTTC
TRBJ2-5	TRBD1	TRBV5-1	.	CASSIRSPGQGRETQYF	TGCGCCAGCAGCATCCGATCTCCGGGACAGGGGCGAGAGACCCAGTACTTC
TRBJ2-7	.	TRBV19	.	CASSIRGPNGEQYF	TGTGCCAGTAGTATAAGAGGGCCGAACGGTGAGCAGTACTTC
TRBJ2-3	TRBD2	TRBV19	.	CASKFRAGGSAGDTQYF	TGTGCCAGTAAGTTTCGAGCGGGAGGCTCGGCTGGAGATACGCAGTATTTT
TRBJ2-1	.	TRBV4-1	.	CASSQVAAGGSTGFF	TGCGCCAGCAGCCAAGTGGCTGCGGGTGGTAGTACTGGGTTCTTC
TRBJ1-1	.	TRBV5-1	.	CASSLASRNTEAFF	TGCGCCAGCAGCTTGGCCAGCCGGAACACTGAAGCTTTCTTT
TRBJ1-5	TRBD1	TRBV28	.	CASAPGTALNQPQHF	TGTGCCAGCGCACCCGGGACAGCTCTCAATCAGCCCCAGCATTTT
TRBJ1-2	.	TRBV6-6	.	CASSFGTNYGYTF	TGTGCCAGCAGTTTTGGAACTAACTATGGCTACACCTTC
TRBJ1-5	.	TRBV6-1	.	CASSEAFLRNQPQHF	TGTGCCAGCAGTGAAGCGTTCCTGAGAAATCAGCCCCAGCATTTT
TRBJ2-7	.	TRBV11-2	.	CASSLDSPSSAEQYF	TGTGCCAGCAGCTTAGACAGTCCTTCATCCGCCGAGCAGTACTTC
TRBJ1-5	.	TRBV19	.	CASRSGGRLNQPQHF	TGTGCCAGTAGAAGCGGGGGACGGCTCAATCAGCCCCAGCATTTT
TRBJ2-3	.	TRBV16	.	CASSPISTDTQYF	TGTGCCAGCAGCCCTATATCTACGGATACGCAGTATTTT
TRBJ2-1	.	TRBV10-3	.	CAISESTVPVQFF	TGTGCCATCAGTGAGTCGACCGTACCAGTGCAGTTCTTC
TRBJ2-3	TRBD2	TRBV19	.	CASRRGTSGRSRDTQYF	TGTGCCAGTAGAAGAGGGACTAGCGGGAGGTCTCGGGATACGCAGTATTTT
TRBJ2-7	.	TRBV11-2	.	CASSYGPNYEQYF	TGTGCCAGCAGCTATGGACCTAACTACGAGCAGTACTTC
TRBJ2-5	.	TRBV7-7	.	CASSFGGSQETQYF	TGTGCCAGCAGCTTCGGGGGCTCACAAGAGACCCAGTACTTC
TRBJ1-5	.	TRBV2	.	CASSESRGGGPQHF	TGTGCCAGCAGTGAATCTAGGGGAGGAGGGCCCCAGCATTTT
TRBJ1-1	.	TRBV5-1	.	CASSYDSLNTEAFF	TGCGCCAGCAGCTACGACAGCTTGAACACTGAAGCTTTCTTT
TRBJ2-7	.	TRBV5-1	once	CASSPGTALPYEQYF	TGCGCCAGCAGCCCCGGGACGGCTCTACCCTACGAGCAGTACTTC